This TCR beta chain was profiled in a study of T cell repertoires in cytomegalovirus infection. TCRdb re-called the reads through MiXCR, storing one row per CDR3 protein. Among about 890,000 distinct CDR3 sequences, roughly 30% were seen once, and the ten largest hold around an eighth. This clonotype occurred a few times. Its antigen remains unidentified. From germline, CDR1 is KGHDR and CDR2 SFDVKD. The V gene end was trimmed by 2 bases and the J gene end by 0 bases; junction bases not matched to a gene: 5. The CDR3 has 16 residues. General study points: CMV-specific TCR beta clonotypes restricted by HLA-C dominated the ex vivo response.

This specimen consisted of cultured CD8+ T cells from PBMCs, obtained from culture after CMV antigen stimulation. The sequence was collected from a human donor in good health (CMV status not recorded). Some clones in this sample may be carry-over from other donors' samples. The chain couples TRBV24-1 to TRBJ2-5; TRBD2 agrees at 7 bases. The CDR3 reads CATSDYRRGYQETQYF. CDR3 bases: TGTGCCACCAGTGATTATAGGCGGGGGTACCAAGAGACCCAGTACTTC.